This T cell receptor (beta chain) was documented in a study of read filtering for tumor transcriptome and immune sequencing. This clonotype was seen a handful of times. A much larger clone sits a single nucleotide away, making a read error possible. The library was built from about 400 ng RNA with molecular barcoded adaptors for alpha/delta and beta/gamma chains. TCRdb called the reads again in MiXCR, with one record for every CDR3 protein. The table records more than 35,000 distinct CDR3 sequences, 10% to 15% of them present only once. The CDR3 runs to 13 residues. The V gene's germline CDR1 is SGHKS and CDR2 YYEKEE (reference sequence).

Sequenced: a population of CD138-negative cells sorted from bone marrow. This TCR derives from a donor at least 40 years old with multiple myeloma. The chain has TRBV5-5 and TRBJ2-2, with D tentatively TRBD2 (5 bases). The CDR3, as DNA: TGTGCCAGCAGCTTGTCTGGACCCGGGGAGCTGCTTTTT. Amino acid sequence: CASSLSGPGELLF.